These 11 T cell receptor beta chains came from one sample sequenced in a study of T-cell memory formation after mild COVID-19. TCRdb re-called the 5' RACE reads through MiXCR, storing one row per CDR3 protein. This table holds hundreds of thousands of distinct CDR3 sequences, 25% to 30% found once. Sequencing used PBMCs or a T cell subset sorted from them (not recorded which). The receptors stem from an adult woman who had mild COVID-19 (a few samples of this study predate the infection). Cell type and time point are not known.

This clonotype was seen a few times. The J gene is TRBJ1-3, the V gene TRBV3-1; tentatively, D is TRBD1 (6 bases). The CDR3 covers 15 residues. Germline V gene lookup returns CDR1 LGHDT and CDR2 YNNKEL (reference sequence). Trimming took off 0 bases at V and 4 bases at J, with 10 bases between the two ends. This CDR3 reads CASSQDSTGGNTIYF. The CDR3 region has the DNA TGTGCCAGCAGCCAAGATTCGACAGGCGGAAACACCATATATTTT.

CDR3 DNA sequence: TGTGCCAGCAGTTCGACAGGGCAGTACTACAATGAGCAGTTCTTC. It yields the protein CASSSTGQYYNEQFF. V usage is TRBV27 and J usage is TRBJ2-1, with TRBD1 matching over 7 bases. The length of the CDR3 is 15 residues. Germline V gives CDR1 MNHEY, CDR2 SMNVEV (reference sequence). V was pared by 4 bases and J by 3 bases, with 6 bases of the junction left unmatched.

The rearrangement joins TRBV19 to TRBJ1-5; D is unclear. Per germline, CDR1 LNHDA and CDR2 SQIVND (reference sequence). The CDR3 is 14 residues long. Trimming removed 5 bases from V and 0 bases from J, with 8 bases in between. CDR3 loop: CASSPELSNQPQHF. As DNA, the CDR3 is TGTGCCAGTAGTCCAGAGCTTAGCAATCAGCCCCAGCATTTT.

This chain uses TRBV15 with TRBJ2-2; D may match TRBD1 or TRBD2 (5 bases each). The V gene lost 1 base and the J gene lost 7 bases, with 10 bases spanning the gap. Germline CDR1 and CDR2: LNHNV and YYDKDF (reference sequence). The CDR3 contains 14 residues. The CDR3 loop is CATSRGGAGGELFF. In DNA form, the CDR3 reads TGTGCCACCAGCAGAGGAGGGGCCGGCGGGGAGCTGTTTTTT.

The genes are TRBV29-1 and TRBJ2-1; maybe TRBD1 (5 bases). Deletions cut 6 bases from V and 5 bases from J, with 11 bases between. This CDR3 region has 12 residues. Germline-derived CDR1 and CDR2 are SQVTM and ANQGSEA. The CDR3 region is CSVHDSNNEQFF. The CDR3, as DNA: TGCAGCGTCCACGACAGTAACAATGAGCAGTTCTTC.

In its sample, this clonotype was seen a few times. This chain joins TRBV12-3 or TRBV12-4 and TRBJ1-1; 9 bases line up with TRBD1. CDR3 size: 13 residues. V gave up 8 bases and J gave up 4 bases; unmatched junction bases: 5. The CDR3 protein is CASRDRETTEAFF. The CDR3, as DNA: TGTGCCAGCCGGGACAGGGAAACCACTGAAGCTTTCTTT.

This CDR3 reads CASSPYTSTDTQYF. The CDR3 DNA reads as TGTGCCAGCTCACCATACACGAGCACAGATACGCAGTATTTT. The J gene is TRBJ2-3, the V gene TRBV18; D is uncertain. Trimming shortened V by 2 bases and J by 0 bases, and 6 bases separated the two germline ends. Per the germline V gene, CDR1 is KGHSH and CDR2 is LQKENI. The CDR3 is made up of 14 amino acids.

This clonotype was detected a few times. The CDR3 spells CASSPWPPEGQPQHF. The CDR3 nucleotides are TGTGCCAGCAGTCCCTGGCCCCCAGAGGGACAGCCCCAGCATTTT. The chain has TRBV12-3 or TRBV12-4 and TRBJ1-5; D is undetermined. Trimming shortened V by 5 bases and J by 7 bases, and 18 bases separated the two germline ends. This CDR3 spans 15 amino acids.

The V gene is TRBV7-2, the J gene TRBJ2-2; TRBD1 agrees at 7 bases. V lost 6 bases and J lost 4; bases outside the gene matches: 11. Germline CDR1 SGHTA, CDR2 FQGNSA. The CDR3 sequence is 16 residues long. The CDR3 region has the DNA TGTGCCAGCAGGCCGGCAGGGACAGACCTCACCGGGGAGCTGTTTTTT. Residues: CASRPAGTDLTGELFF. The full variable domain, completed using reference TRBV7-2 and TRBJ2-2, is GAGVSQSPSNKVTEKGKDVELRCDPISGHTALYWYRQSLGQGLEFLIYFQGNSAPDKSGLPSDRFSAERTGGSVSTLTIQRTQQEDSAVYLCASRPAGTDLTGELFFGEGSRLTVL.

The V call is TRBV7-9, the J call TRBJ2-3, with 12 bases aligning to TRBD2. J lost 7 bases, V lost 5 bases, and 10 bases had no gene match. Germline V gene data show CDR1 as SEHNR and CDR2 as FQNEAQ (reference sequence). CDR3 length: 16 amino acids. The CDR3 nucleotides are TGTGCCAGCAGCCCACGCGGACTAGCGGGGACGAATACGCAGTATTTT. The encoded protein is CASSPRGLAGTNTQYF.

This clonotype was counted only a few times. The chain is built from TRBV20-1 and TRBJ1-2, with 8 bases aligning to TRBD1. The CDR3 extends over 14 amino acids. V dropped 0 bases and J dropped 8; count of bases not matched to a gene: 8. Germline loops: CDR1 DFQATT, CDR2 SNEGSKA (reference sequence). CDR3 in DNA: TGCAGTGCTAGAGATCCGACAGGGGCTCGGGGCTACACCTTC. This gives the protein CSARDPTGARGYTF.